These T cell receptor beta chains were read from a single sample in a study of T cell responses to AZD1222 COVID-19 vaccine. Sequencing used immunoSEQ multiplex PCR; TCRdb keeps in-frame clones, though not all of them. The table records about 160,000 clones, 88% of them present only once. Material: peripheral blood, obtained 28 days after the second AZD1222 dose. These receptor sequences come from an adult who received the AZD1222 COVID-19 vaccine. Each CDR3 is given with its conserved first and last residue. The D gene is left open where the match is weak. Not every row has a clone size; where given, it reads once, few, many or a size class.

CDR3 length | clone size | J gene | V gene | D gene | CDR3 DNA | CDR3 protein
14 | - | TRBJ2-1 | TRBV10-3 | - | TGTGGGGGGACCGGTCTTCTCTCCTACAATGAGCAGTTCTTC | CGGTGLLSYNEQFF
17 | - | TRBJ1-3 | TRBV7-2 | - | TGTGCCAGCAGCTTATCCTCCTGGCAGAACTCTGGAAACACCATATATTTT | CASSLSSWQNSGNTIYF
15 | - | TRBJ1-1 | TRBV18 | TRBD1 | TGTGCCAGCTCCCCCGGGACAGGGGTCTTCACTGAAGCTTTCTTT | CASSPGTGVFTEAFF
13 | - | TRBJ1-1 | TRBV11-2 | - | TGTGCCAGCAGCCCCGGGGGGAACACTGAAGCTTTCTTT | CASSPGGNTEAFF
13 | - | TRBJ1-1 | TRBV7-9 | - | TGTGCCAGCAGCCTCGGGGCAGGAGTTAAAGCTTTCTTT | CASSLGAGVKAFF
13 | few | TRBJ1-1 | TRBV25-1 | - | TGTGCCACTAAGGACAGATTGAACACTGAAGCTTTCTTT | CATKDRLNTEAFF
13 | - | TRBJ2-5 | TRBV4-1 | - | TGCGCCAGCAGCTACCCGGGACAAGAGACCCAGTACTTC | CASSYPGQETQYF
13 | - | TRBJ1-1 | TRBV5-1 | TRBD1 | TGCGCCAGCAGCTTTACAGGGGACACTGAAGCTTTCTTT | CASSFTGDTEAFF
13 | - | TRBJ2-7 | TRBV5-1 | - | TGCGCCAGCCGGGACCCTTCCTCCTACGAGCAGTACTTC | CASRDPSSYEQYF
15 | - | TRBJ1-1 | TRBV15 | - | TGTGCCACCAGTAGGCGTGGGGGGGGGAACACTGAAGCTTTCTTT | CATSRRGGGNTEAFF
15 | - | TRBJ2-3 | TRBV27 | - | TGTGCCAGCAGTTTCATGGAGGGAGGCACAGATACGCAGTATTTT | CASSFMEGGTDTQYF
13 | - | TRBJ2-7 | TRBV19 | TRBD1 | TGTGCCAGTAAACAGGGGGCAGGGTACGAGCAGTACTTC | CASKQGAGYEQYF
16 | - | TRBJ1-1 | TRBV5-1 | - | TGCGCCAGCAGCTTGCTGCCCTCCATATTAAACACTGAAGCTTTCTTT | CASSLLPSILNTEAFF
17 | - | TRBJ1-6 | TRBV28 | TRBD1 | TGTGCCAGCAGTCCTACCGGGACAGGGCCCCGAGATTCACCCCTCCACTTT | CASSPTGTGPRDSPLHF
17 | - | TRBJ1-1 | TRBV4-3 | TRBD1 | TGCGCCAGCGCCAGAGCCCAGACAGGGGGCAGGGACACTGAAGCTTTCTTT | CASARAQTGGRDTEAFF
14 | - | TRBJ1-5 | TRBV6-4 | - | TGTGCCAGCAGTGACTCGATTTTGAAGCGGCCCCAGCATTTT | CASSDSILKRPQHF
13 | - | TRBJ2-5 | TRBV30 | - | TGTGCCTGGAATAGGGCAGTAGAAGAGACCCAGTACTTC | CAWNRAVEETQYF
15 | - | TRBJ2-7 | TRBV12-5 | - | TGTGCTAGTGGTCTTGCCGTGGGTGGACTCTACGAGCAGTACTTC | CASGLAVGGLYEQYF
13 | - | TRBJ2-3 | TRBV6-4 | - | TGTGCCAGCAGTCCCGAGCTGAGGGATACGCAGTATTTT | CASSPELRDTQYF
15 | - | TRBJ1-3 | TRBV7-9 | TRBD1 | TGTGCCAGCAGCTTATCCGGACAGGGTGGAAACACCATATATTTT | CASSLSGQGGNTIYF
16 | - | TRBJ1-4 | TRBV14 | - | TGTGCCAGCAGCCAAGAGTTGGGGGGACTTAATGAAAAACTGTTTTTT | CASSQELGGLNEKLFF
16 | - | TRBJ2-1 | TRBV7-9 | - | TGTGCCAGCAGCTTAGTTCCCGGGCCTGAATGGGGTGAGCAGTTCTTC | CASSLVPGPEWGEQFF
15 | - | TRBJ2-7 | TRBV6-5 | - | TGTGCCAGCAGTTACTCGAGGGCGGGGGCTGGCGAGCAGTACTTC | CASSYSRAGAGEQYF
13 | - | TRBJ1-1 | TRBV2 | - | TGTGCCAGCAGTTGGACAGCGAACACTGAAGCTTTCTTT | CASSWTANTEAFF
11 | - | TRBJ2-2 | TRBV13 | - | TGTGCCAGCAGCTTCACCGGGGAGCTGTTTTTT | CASSFTGELFF
17 | few | TRBJ1-2 | TRBV5-8 | TRBD1 | TGTGCCAGCAGCTTTACCGACGCTCAGGGGGCAAGGGATGGCTACACCTTC | CASSFTDAQGARDGYTF
12 | - | TRBJ2-7 | TRBV6-5 | - | TGTGCCAGCAGTTCCAACAGGGTCGAGCAGTACTTC | CASSSNRVEQYF
11 | - | TRBJ1-2 | TRBV29-1 | TRBD1 | TGCAGCGTTGAAAAGACAGGGAGGTACACCTTC | CSVEKTGRYTF
13 | once | TRBJ2-3 | TRBV3-1/TRBV3-2 | TRBD2 | TGTGCCAGCAGCTTCAGGACTAGCGATACGCAGTATTTT | CASSFRTSDTQYF
13 | - | TRBJ2-5 | TRBV5-1 | - | TGCGCCAGCAGCTTGGCTCAGCAAGAGACCCAGTACTTC | CASSLAQQETQYF